This T cell receptor beta chain was identified in a study of control samples from healthy donors and cancer patients. This CDR3 spans 18 amino acids. Germline CDR1 reads SGHVS; CDR2 reads FQNEAQ. After removal of 1 base from V and 5 bases from J, the junction contained 13 bases not matched to a gene. Assay used: immunoSEQ multiplex PCR; TCRdb lists only in-frame clones, some missing. The table shows some 96,000 clones, with about 88% occurring only once. What was sequenced was blood. J is TRBJ2-5 and V is TRBV7-8; 10 bases map to TRBD2. The sequence was obtained from a woman in her forties or fifties in good health. For the CDR3, the DNA is TGTGCCAGCAGCTTAGACTCACTAGCGGGATGGTCTCGGGAGACCCAGTACTTC. Its protein product is CASSLDSLAGWSRETQYF.